This T cell receptor beta chain emerged from a study of blood T cell repertoires in COVID-19. Study background: Sources were T cells, B-cell-depleted T cells, or PBMCs; the material itself was cDNA or gDNA.

Some clones are missing from TCRdb's copy, which holds only in-frame ones; the method was immunoSEQ multiplex PCR. The table has about 110,000 clones, approximately 87% seen once. Sequences were obtained from peripheral blood. The source is a woman between 55 and 75 years old with acute or convalescent COVID-19.

CDR3 loop: CASSPGQGLDTQYF. In nucleotides, the CDR3 is TGCGCCAGCAGCCCGGGACAGGGGCTCGATACGCAGTATTTT. The chain links TRBV4-1 to TRBJ2-3; TRBD1 agrees at 10 bases. The CDR3 runs 14 residues. Germline-derived CDR1 and CDR2 are MGHRA and YSYEKL. Unmatched junction bases numbered 4, after V lost 4 bases and J lost 6 bases.